This TCR beta chain stems from a study of liver allograft versus peripheral blood T cells (dated by TCRdb to about 2020). Regarding the study in general: In liver transplant recipients, the study looked at T cell receptor repertoires in the peripheral blood and set them against the repertoires found within the transplanted livers. Broader findings and caveats from the paper: T cell receptor repertoires inside liver allografts were reported to differ from those detected in peripheral blood.

These reads were obtained on an Illumina MiSeq. TCRdb reprocessing: public reads trimmed at Q25 with fastp, clones called with MiXCR, in-frame beta chains kept. All rows with the same CDR3 protein become a single entry with the most common DNA and genes. The sample records about 16,000 distinct CDR3 sequences, around 23% of which are singletons. Jointly, the top ten make up approximately 12% of the sample. CDR1 SGHTA and CDR2 FQGNSA were looked up in the germline V gene. From its cysteine to its phenylalanine, the CDR3 spans 16 amino acids. Only the CDR3 part of the read is kept: 48 bases, read in frame from the first base. For this chain, trimming is 2 bases at the V end and 6 bases at the J end, and the number of junction bases without a gene match is 4. As a fraction of the sample, this clonotype is medium-sized (0.01 to 0.1%). The specificity of this receptor is unknown. One base away there is no much larger clone; base qualities are not given.

The chain couples TRBV7-2 to TRBJ2-2; 12 bases in the middle match TRBD2. The TCR comes from a human patient who had a liver transplant. Once a transplant has taken place, some T cells may be donor derived. The base sequence is TGTGCCAGCAGCTTACTAGCGGGAGGGCTGGCCGGGGAGCTGTTTTTT. The encoded protein is CASSLLAGGLAGELFF.